This T cell receptor (beta chain) was profiled in a study of neurological immune-mediated disorders. Sorted libraries were made with about 1 million CD4+ or CD8+ T cells. With respect to this clonotype: What it recognizes is unknown.

5'RACE with 10-nucleotide random UMIs generated the cDNA. TCRdb recomputed calls from the 5' RACE reads with MiXCR, one row per CDR3 protein. The sample has 40,000 to 55,000 distinct CDR3 sequences; approximately 5.8% are singletons. Study-wide findings and caveats: While HTLV-1-associated myelopathy showed the greatest TCR clonal expansion, multiple sclerosis showed the least, falling below healthy controls.

CDR3 length: 13 amino acids. The V gene lost 7 bases and the J gene lost 4 bases, with 13 bases spanning the gap. CDR1 is MNHEY and CDR2 is SVGEGT in the germline V gene. The TCR was taken from a woman aged 18-29 years with multiple sclerosis. The chain joins TRBV6-2 or TRBV6-3 to TRBJ1-1; the D gene is possibly TRBD1 (5 bases). Sequenced input: CD4+ T cells from blood. CDR3 sequence (DNA): TGTGCCAGCACCGCAGGGAGAAGCACTGAAGCTTTCTTT. It translates to CASTAGRSTEAFF.